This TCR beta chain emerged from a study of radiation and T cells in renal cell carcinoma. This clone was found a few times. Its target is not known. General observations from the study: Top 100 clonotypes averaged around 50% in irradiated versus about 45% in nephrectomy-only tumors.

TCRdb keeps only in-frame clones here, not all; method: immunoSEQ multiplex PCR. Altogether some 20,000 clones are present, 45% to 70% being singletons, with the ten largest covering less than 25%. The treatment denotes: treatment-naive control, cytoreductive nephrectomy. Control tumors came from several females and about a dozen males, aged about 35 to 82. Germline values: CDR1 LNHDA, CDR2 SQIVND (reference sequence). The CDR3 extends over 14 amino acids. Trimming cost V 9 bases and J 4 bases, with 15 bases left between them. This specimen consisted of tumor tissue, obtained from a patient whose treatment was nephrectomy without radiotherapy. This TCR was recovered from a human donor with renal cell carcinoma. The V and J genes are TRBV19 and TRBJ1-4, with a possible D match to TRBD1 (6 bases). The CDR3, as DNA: TGTGCCAGCTCAGCAGGGGACCTTAATGAAAAACTGTTTTTT. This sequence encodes CASSAGDLNEKLFF.